Below, 28 T cell receptor beta chains from the same sample are listed, as sequenced in a study of T cell clones after liver transplantation. TCRdb's copy holds only in-frame clones and misses some; the assay was immunoSEQ multiplex PCR. The sample comprises 75,000 to 95,000 clones, approximately 81% of which are singletons, and under 2.5% rests with the top ten. The sequences come from CD4+ T cells from blood, collected less than 50 months after liver transplant. The source is a human patient who received a liver transplant. The graft donor may account for some of the T cells.

V and J are TRBV5-1 and TRBJ2-5; 7 bases map to TRBD1. The CDR3 covers 16 residues. Germline-derived CDR1 and CDR2 are SGHRS and YFSETQ. Trimming removed 3 bases from V and 4 bases from J; junction bases left unmatched: 12. The CDR3 coding sequence is TGCGCCAGCAGCTCAACAGGGGACCCACGAGGAGAGACCCAGTACTTC. Encoded protein: CASSSTGDPRGETQYF.

V is TRBV7-2 and J is TRBJ2-7; 8 nucleotides line up with TRBD1. Per germline, CDR1 SGHTA and CDR2 FQGNSA. The CDR3 covers 13 residues. Trimming at V came to 5 bases and at J to 6 bases, leaving 6 bases not matched to a gene. The CDR3 DNA follows: TGTGCCAGCAGCGAGTCAGGGGGCCGCGAGCAGTACTTC. Its protein is CASSESGGREQYF. The complete variable domain, with remaining parts taken from reference TRBV7-2 and TRBJ2-7, reads GAGVSQSPSNKVTEKGKDVELRCDPISGHTALYWYRQSLGQGLEFLIYFQGNSAPDKSGLPSDRFSAERTGGSVSTLTIQRTQQEDSAVYLCASSESGGREQYFGPGTRLTVT.

The chain combines TRBV28 with TRBJ1-2; D is perhaps TRBD1 (6 bases). Germline CDR1 MDHEN, CDR2 SYDVKM. Trimming pared 6 bases from V and 3 bases from J, leaving 20 bases between. The CDR3 length is 16 residues. Written as DNA, the CDR3 is TGTGCCAGCAGGGGACCAGGACAGCAAGAGCACTATGGCTACACCTTC. Protein: CASRGPGQQEHYGYTF.

The chain uses TRBV7-9 and TRBJ2-1; 12 nucleotides line up with TRBD2. The length of the CDR3 is 17 residues. Germline CDR1 and CDR2: SEHNR and FQNEAQ (reference sequence). The ends lost 2 bases at V and 6 bases at J; junction bases unmatched: 8. CDR3 sequence: CASSLQGASGRANEQFF. The CDR3 nucleotides read TGTGCCAGCAGCTTACAGGGGGCTAGCGGGAGGGCCAATGAGCAGTTCTTC.

This clone appeared a single time. The chain joins TRBV12-5 to TRBJ2-7; no definite D call. This CDR3 has 12 residues. The V gene lost 9 bases and the J gene lost 3 bases, with 12 bases spanning the gap. Germline V lookup: CDR1 LGHNT, CDR2 FRNRAP. This CDR3 reads CASAPGFYEQYF. CDR3 sequence (DNA): TGTGCTAGCGCCCCCGGGTTCTACGAGCAGTACTTC.

CDR3: CASSRDRGDTQYF. The CDR3 coding sequence is TGTGCCAGCAGTAGGGACAGGGGAGATACGCAGTATTTT. This chain links TRBV27 with TRBJ2-3, with TRBD1 matching 10 bases. The CDR3 has 13 residues. J gave up 5 bases and V 5 bases, and 1 base lay outside the gene matches. Looked up from germline, CDR1 is MNHEY and CDR2 is SMNVEV (reference sequence).

The chain joins TRBV7-9 to TRBJ1-4; 7 bases map to TRBD1. The CDR3 totals 15 residues. From germline, CDR1 is SEHNR and CDR2 FQNEAQ (reference sequence). V shed 5 bases, J shed 7 bases, and the junction held 10 bases outside the gene matches. The CDR3 region is CASSQYRDSTEKLFF. The CDR3 DNA sequence: TGTGCCAGCAGCCAATACCGGGACAGTACTGAAAAACTGTTTTTT. The full variable domain, its missing parts supplied by reference TRBV7-9 and TRBJ1-4, is DTGVSQNPRHKITKRGQNVTFRCDPISEHNRLYWYRQTLGQGPEFLTYFQNEAQLEKSRLLSDRFSAERPKGSFSTLEIQRTEQGDSAMYLCASSQYRDSTEKLFFGSGTQLSVL.

The rearrangement joins TRBV27 to TRBJ1-2; D gene uncertain. CDR3 size: 13 residues. V gave up 5 bases and J gave up 7 bases, with 14 bases separating them. CDR1 and CDR2 (germline): MNHEY, SMNVEV (reference sequence). This chain's CDR3 is CASSPERDSGYTF. The CDR3 DNA is TGTGCCAGCAGTCCGGAGAGGGATTCTGGCTACACCTTC.

This chain connects TRBV4-2 to TRBJ1-1, with D tentatively TRBD1 (6 bases). Germline V gives CDR1 LGHNA, CDR2 YNFKEQ. V dropped 5 bases and J dropped 5 bases, with 18 bases sitting between them. The CDR3 spans 15 residues. As DNA, the CDR3 is TGTGCCAGCAGCTCAACTAAGGGGGTATTGACTGAAGCTTTCTTT. Translating it yields CASSSTKGVLTEAFF.

This chain links TRBV5-1 with TRBJ1-4, with a possible D match to TRBD1 (5 bases). V lost 5 bases and J lost 12, with 11 bases in between. CDR3 length: 11 amino acids. Per the germline V gene, CDR1 is SGHRS and CDR2 is YFSETQ. The CDR3 loop reads CASRDAGELFF. The CDR3 coding sequence is TGCGCCAGCAGGGATGCGGGGGAACTGTTTTTT.

The rearrangement joins TRBV4-3 to TRBJ2-1; TRBD1 matches at 8 bases. Germline V lookup: CDR1 LGHNA, CDR2 YSLEER. There are 15 residues in the CDR3. V shed 0 bases and J 6 bases; nucleotides not matched to a gene: 4. The CDR3 region is CASSQEDRDGNEQFF. DNA of the CDR3: TGCGCCAGCAGCCAAGAGGACAGGGATGGCAATGAGCAGTTCTTC.

The CDR3, as DNA: TGTGCCAGCTCACCAATGGTCCTGAACACTGAAGCTTTCTTT. Protein sequence: CASSPMVLNTEAFF. The chain carries TRBV18 and TRBJ1-1; D is unresolved. Trimming removed 2 bases from V and 0 bases from J, with 7 bases in between. Germline V gives CDR1 KGHSH, CDR2 LQKENI. The CDR3 is made up of 14 amino acids.

This chain uses TRBV6-1 with TRBJ2-7; 9 bases agree with TRBD1. Germline CDR1 reads MNHNS; CDR2 reads SASEGT. The V segment lost 5 bases and the J segment 0 bases; nucleotides outside the gene matches: 5. The CDR3 spans 15 residues. Here the CDR3 reads CASSRRDRDSYEQYF. The CDR3 DNA is TGTGCCAGCAGTCGCCGGGACAGGGACTCCTACGAGCAGTACTTC.

This chain links TRBV29-1 with TRBJ2-1; the match to TRBD1 covers 7 bases. V shed 5 bases and J 6 bases; nucleotides not matched to a gene: 13. From germline, CDR1 is SQVTM and CDR2 ANQGSEA. The CDR3 consists of 15 residues. CDR3 sequence: CSVSGQVGQVNEQFF. The CDR3 DNA follows: TGCAGCGTTTCAGGACAGGTGGGTCAGGTCAATGAGCAGTTCTTC.

The V call is TRBV7-9, the J call TRBJ1-2; D ambiguous. Per the germline V gene, CDR1 is SEHNR and CDR2 is FQNEAQ (reference sequence). This CDR3 has 15 amino acids. V lost 3 bases to trimming and J lost 4 bases, with 15 bases between them. The CDR3 sequence: CASSFTPTSGYGYTF. CDR3 nucleotide sequence: TGTGCCAGCAGCTTTACCCCCACCTCGGGCTATGGCTACACCTTC.

This chain connects TRBV28 to TRBJ2-1; no firm D call. The germline CDR1 and CDR2 sequences are MDHEN and SYDVKM. V was shortened by 5 bases and J by 8 bases, with 22 bases between the two germline ends. This CDR3 has 16 amino acids. This CDR3 reads CASSPVTPSGTDEQFF. The CDR3 nucleotides are TGTGCCAGCAGTCCAGTGACTCCGAGTGGAACCGATGAGCAGTTCTTC.

On this clone itself: At one end, the junction sequence differs from germline, possibly due to a read error. V and J are TRBV4-1 and TRBJ2-3; D may match TRBD1 or TRBD2 (5 bases each). CDR1 and CDR2 from the germline V gene are MGHRA and YSYEKL. The CDR3 consists of 12 residues. The CDR3 DNA sequence: TGCGCCAGCAGCCATGTAGTCGGGACGGCATGTTTT. It encodes CASSHVVGTACF.

The chain combines TRBV28 with TRBJ2-5; 8 nucleotides agree with TRBD1. Germline V CDR1 and CDR2: MDHEN, SYDVKM. The CDR3 extends over 16 amino acids. Trimming at V came to 5 bases and at J to 4 bases, leaving 12 bases not matched to a gene. CDR3 coding DNA: TGTGCCAGCAGTACCGTTTTAGGCAGGGGGCGAGAGACCCAGTACTTC. It is translated as CASSTVLGRGRETQYF.

V usage is TRBV11-1 and J usage is TRBJ2-5; 9 bases are a match to TRBD2. The CDR3 contains 17 residues. J gave up 0 bases and V 4 bases, and 9 bases lay outside the gene matches. CDR1 SGHAT and CDR2 FQDESV come from the germline V gene (reference sequence). CDR3 sequence reads: CASSSGTSWGYQETQYF. CDR3 sequence (DNA): TGTGCCAGCAGCTCGGGGACTAGCTGGGGGTACCAAGAGACCCAGTACTTC.

CDR3 DNA sequence: TGTGCCAGCAGCTTAGCGGGGGGGCCCGACGAGCAGTACTTC. Translated: CASSLAGGPDEQYF. This chain connects TRBV7-2 to TRBJ2-7, with D perhaps matching TRBD2 (7 bases). The germline gives CDR1 SGHTA, CDR2 FQGNSA. Trimming took 0 bases from V and 5 from J, leaving 11 bases between them. This CDR3 has 14 amino acids.

The rearrangement links TRBV19 to TRBJ1-5; D is unclear. This CDR3 spans 15 amino acids. Per germline, CDR1 LNHDA and CDR2 SQIVND (reference sequence). Trimming removed 5 bases from V and 0 bases from J, with 11 bases in between. CDR3 loop: CASSPRTNSNQPQHF. CDR3 in DNA: TGTGCCAGTAGTCCTCGGACGAATAGCAATCAGCCCCAGCATTTT.

This clone was seen only once. The gene calls are TRBV28 and TRBJ2-7; D is uncertain. V gave up 5 bases and J gave up 2 bases, with 13 bases separating them. The CDR3 spans 14 residues. Germline V CDR1 and CDR2: MDHEN, SYDVKM. CDR3 DNA sequence: TGTGCCAGCAGTACCCCGGGTATTCCCTACGAGCAGTACTTC. It encodes CASSTPGIPYEQYF.

The CDR3 is CASAEGGGEQYF. The DNA for the CDR3 is TGTGCCAGCGCCGAGGGGGGAGGCGAGCAGTACTTC. The chain uses TRBV2 and TRBJ2-7; D may be TRBD1 or TRBD2 (6 bases each). The V gene's germline CDR1 is SNHLY and CDR2 FYNNEI. This CDR3 contains 12 residues. V dropped 8 bases and J dropped 6 bases, with 14 bases sitting between them. The full variable domain, rest sourced from reference TRBV2 and TRBJ2-7, is EPEVTQTPSHQVTQMGQEVILRCVPISNHLYFYWYRQILGQKVEFLVSFYNNEISEKSEIFDDQFSVERPDGSNFTLKIRSTKLEDSAMYFCASAEGGGEQYFGPGTRLTVT.

This clone was seen a few times. The J gene is TRBJ2-4, the V gene TRBV7-2; D unresolved. Germline CDR1 and CDR2: SGHTA and FQGNSA. V was clipped by 5 bases and J by 0 bases, with 14 bases between them. The CDR3 totals 16 residues. CDR3 in DNA: TGTGCCAGCAGCCCCCGAACGGCGAGAGCCAAAAACATTCAGTACTTC. Protein: CASSPRTARAKNIQYF.

The V and J genes are TRBV28 and TRBJ2-1; TRBD2 aligns across 11 bases. CDR1 is MDHEN and CDR2 is SYDVKM in the germline V gene. This CDR3 is built from 15 residues. V lost 6 bases and J lost 9; bases outside the gene matches: 10. CDR3 residues: CASSRNSGRVVEQFF. CDR3 nucleotides: TGTGCCAGCAGCCGAAATAGCGGGAGGGTAGTTGAGCAGTTCTTC.

The chain is built from TRBV14 and TRBJ2-3; no firm D call. The CDR3 length is 15 residues. CDR1 is SGHDN, CDR2 FVKESK, per germline. V lost 1 base and J lost 3, with 11 bases in between. The CDR3 sequence: CASSQGNFQTDTQYF. As DNA, the CDR3 is TGTGCCAGCAGCCAAGGGAACTTCCAAACAGATACGCAGTATTTT.

Remarks on this clone: At one of its ends the junction is not consistent with the germline gene, which may arise from a read error. V and J are TRBV2 and TRBJ1-2; possible D gene TRBD1, 6 bases. Germline V gives CDR1 SNHLY, CDR2 FYNNEI. The length of the CDR3 is 14 residues. The CDR3 reads CASSEGGRVYGYTF. CDR3 nucleotides: TGTGCCAGCAGCGAAGGGGGTCGGGTCTATGGCTACACCTTC.

As DNA, the CDR3 is TGTGCCAGCTCACCTGGGGGGACAGGCTGGGCCTATGGCTACACCTTC. Protein: CASSPGGTGWAYGYTF. This chain connects TRBV18 to TRBJ1-2, with 8 bases lining up with TRBD1. CDR1 is KGHSH and CDR2 is LQKENI in the germline V gene. Trimming removed 3 bases from V and 4 bases from J; junction bases left unmatched: 10. The CDR3 sequence is 16 residues long.